These T cell receptor beta chains were read from a single sample in a study of T cells in Graves' hyperthyroidism and ophthalmopathy. TCRdb re-derived calls from the multiplex PCR reads in MiXCR, one entry per CDR3 protein. This table has under 400,000 distinct CDR3 sequences, approximately 14% appearing once. The sample consisted of blood. The origin of the receptors is a woman aged 60-70 years with Graves' ophthalmopathy. The conserved cysteine and the conserved F or W are not part of the CDR3 here.

TRBJ2-5	TRBV9	ASSPRLFNQETQY
TRBJ2-7	TRBV5-6	ASSLSHYEQY
TRBJ1-5	TRBV6-1	ASSEQSSQPQH
TRBJ2-1	TRBV2	ASSSPGQGVYNEQF
TRBJ2-7	TRBV20-1	SARGEGPSTYEQY
TRBJ2-7	TRBV24-1	ATSDPSGTGNEQY
TRBJ2-5	TRBV5-1	ASSQAGTSGRETQY
TRBJ1-1	TRBV20-1	SARDHASPLGEAF
TRBJ2-6	TRBV20-1	SASIGGEGANVLT
TRBJ2-1	TRBV12-3/TRBV12-4	ASSPGGAEVDEQF
TRBJ1-6	TRBV6-1	ASRRGVRSPLH
TRBJ2-7	TRBV7-2	ASSFSGGVYEQY
TRBJ1-1	TRBV9	ASSGTGFYTEAF
TRBJ2-4	TRBV5-1	ASSDTGVDIQY
TRBJ2-1	TRBV19	ASSGDWFNEQF
TRBJ2-7	TRBV18	ASSRGSGAYEQY
TRBJ2-7	TRBV13	ASSPPSAGGPGEQY
TRBJ1-1	TRBV20-1	SASRGGLNTEAF
TRBJ1-1	TRBV29-1	SVSRSGADEAF
TRBJ1-6	TRBV28	ASSSGTVNSPLH
TRBJ2-5	TRBV5-6	ASSERLASGSSETQY
TRBJ2-4	TRBV29-1	SVQQGLGIQY
TRBJ2-5	TRBV24-1	AIGTGIQETQY
TRBJ2-7	TRBV20-1	SAPSSGTTYEQY
TRBJ2-5	TRBV20-1	SARESRRETQY
TRBJ2-2	TRBV27	ASSTLLHTGELF
TRBJ2-6	TRBV11-2	ASSLDFWSGANVLT
TRBJ1-1	TRBV7-8	ASSSIQQAGTEAF
TRBJ2-7	TRBV7-8	ASSLYRAGGPFPTEQY
TRBJ2-3	TRBV5-8	ASSLGVTSGINTDTQY
TRBJ2-1	TRBV5-1	ASSSEDVPYNEQF
TRBJ2-3	TRBV28	ASSRPGLADLADTQY
TRBJ1-1	TRBV5-1	ASSLDTPTEAF
TRBJ2-4	TRBV29-1	SVRTRDIQY
TRBJ2-5	TRBV5-1	ASSSGAFPETQY
TRBJ2-1	TRBV20-1	SVWTGGNEQF
TRBJ1-5	TRBV30	AWSVGTGKVTQPQH
TRBJ2-7	TRBV5-1	ASSLASRDTPLNEQY
TRBJ2-2	TRBV24-1	ATSDAGTRSGELF
TRBJ2-5	TRBV30	AWTQPGSQETQY
TRBJ2-5	TRBV11-2	ASSPTLTVEETQY
TRBJ1-1	TRBV20-1	SALRQTRVTEAF
TRBJ2-6	TRBV6-2/TRBV6-3	ASSYVREGLDWANVLT
TRBJ2-6	TRBV28	ASSLPVSSGANVLT
TRBJ1-2	TRBV18	ASSPPNRSIRNYGYT
TRBJ2-7	TRBV27	ASSFRDRGSEQY
TRBJ1-5	TRBV3-1	ASSQARRQPQH
TRBJ1-6	TRBV7-9	ASSQDPDLPLH
TRBJ2-2	TRBV29-1	SATGTGLDTGELF
TRBJ2-3	TRBV11-2	ASRGQGGGDTQY
TRBJ2-7	TRBV18	ASSPARDRLYEQY